The rows below give T cell receptor beta chains drawn from one sample of a study of cytomegalovirus exposure and HLA in healthy donors. Profiled with immunoSEQ multiplex PCR; TCRdb holds only in-frame clones, not every one. The table includes 100,000 or so clones, about 83% detected once. Sequencing was carried out using PBMCs. The receptor set was obtained from a young man in good health and CMV-seronegative. The CDR3 runs from the conserved cysteine through the conserved F or W. D genes are given only for firm matches. Clone size is shown for a subset of rows, as once, few, many or a class of expanded clone.

>TRBD2|TRBV2|TRBJ2-1|once
CASSLGGLAGQFF
TGTGCCAGCAGTCTAGGGGGACTAGCGGGGCAGTTCTTC
>TRBD2|TRBV5-1|TRBJ2-1|.
CATEAGTSGRNEQFF
TGCGCCACCGAAGCCGGGACTAGCGGGAGGAATGAGCAGTTCTTC
>TRBD1|TRBV7-9|TRBJ2-7|.
CASSKTSGQRYYEQYF
TGTGCCAGCAGTAAAACTTCGGGACAGAGATACTACGAGCAGTACTTC
>TRBD2|TRBV19|TRBJ2-1|.
CASSVGLAGGSEQFF
TGTGCCAGTAGTGTAGGACTAGCGGGAGGGAGTGAGCAGTTCTTC
>TRBD1|TRBV29-1|TRBJ2-7|.
CSVLDRDRYEQYF
TGCAGCGTTCTCGACAGGGATCGTTACGAGCAGTACTTC
>TRBD1|TRBV7-3|TRBJ1-1|.
CASSRDRAWNTEAFF
TGTGCCAGCAGCAGGGACAGGGCATGGAACACTGAAGCTTTCTTT
>.|TRBV5-4|TRBJ2-6|.
CASSFGRAGANVLTF
TGTGCCAGCAGCTTCGGCAGGGCTGGGGCCAACGTCCTGACTTTC
>.|TRBV6-6|TRBJ2-3|few
CASSSPVVDTQYF
TGTGCCAGCAGTTCCCCCGTTGTAGATACGCAGTATTTT
>.|TRBV7-9|TRBJ2-4|.
CASEEAKNIQYF
TGTGCCAGCGAAGAGGCCAAAAACATTCAGTACTTC
>TRBD1|TRBV5-4|TRBJ1-2|.
CASRLTGGNYGYTF
TGTGCCAGCAGACTGACAGGGGGGAACTATGGCTACACCTTC
>.|TRBV25-1|TRBJ1-2|.
CASSELTPYYGYTF
TGTGCCAGCAGTGAATTAACTCCGTACTATGGCTACACCTTC
>TRBD2|TRBV5-1|TRBJ2-7|.
CASSLGLAGDKYEQYF
TGCGCCAGCAGCTTGGGACTAGCGGGAGACAAGTACGAGCAGTACTTC
>.|TRBV30|TRBJ1-3|.
CAWSVHSSSVTIYF
TGTGCCTGGAGTGTACATTCAAGTAGCGTCACCATATATTTT
>TRBD2|TRBV10-2|TRBJ2-3|.
CASLTSGSWADTQYF
TGCGCCAGCCTAACTAGCGGGAGTTGGGCAGATACGCAGTATTTT
>TRBD1|TRBV19|TRBJ1-1|.
CASRALGGTGTNTEAFF
TGTGCCAGTAGAGCGCTAGGGGGGACAGGGACTAACACTGAAGCTTTCTTT
>TRBD2|TRBV7-2|TRBJ2-7|.
CASSAPGLAYEQYF
TGTGCCAGCAGCGCCCCGGGACTAGCCTACGAGCAGTACTTC
>.|TRBV28|TRBJ1-2|.
CASSLIGSYGYTF
TGTGCCAGCAGTCTTATTGGGAGCTATGGCTACACCTTC
>TRBD1|TRBV15|TRBJ2-3|.
CATSYRRTGPTDTQYF
TGTGCCACCAGCTACCGCCGGACAGGGCCTACAGATACGCAGTATTTT
>.|TRBV5-4|TRBJ2-1|.
CASSLARDKQFF
TGTGCCAGCAGCTTGGCCCGGGACAAGCAGTTCTTC
>.|TRBV6-1|TRBJ1-6|medium-sized
CASTPWLEDNSPLHF
TGTGCCAGCACCCCGTGGTTGGAGGATAATTCACCCCTCCACTTT
>.|TRBV7-3|TRBJ2-2|.
CASSPFAGELFF
TGTGCCAGCAGCCCTTTCGCCGGGGAGCTGTTTTTT
>.|TRBV28|TRBJ1-2|.
CASSFGADGYTF
TGTGCCAGCAGTTTCGGAGCGGATGGCTACACCTTC